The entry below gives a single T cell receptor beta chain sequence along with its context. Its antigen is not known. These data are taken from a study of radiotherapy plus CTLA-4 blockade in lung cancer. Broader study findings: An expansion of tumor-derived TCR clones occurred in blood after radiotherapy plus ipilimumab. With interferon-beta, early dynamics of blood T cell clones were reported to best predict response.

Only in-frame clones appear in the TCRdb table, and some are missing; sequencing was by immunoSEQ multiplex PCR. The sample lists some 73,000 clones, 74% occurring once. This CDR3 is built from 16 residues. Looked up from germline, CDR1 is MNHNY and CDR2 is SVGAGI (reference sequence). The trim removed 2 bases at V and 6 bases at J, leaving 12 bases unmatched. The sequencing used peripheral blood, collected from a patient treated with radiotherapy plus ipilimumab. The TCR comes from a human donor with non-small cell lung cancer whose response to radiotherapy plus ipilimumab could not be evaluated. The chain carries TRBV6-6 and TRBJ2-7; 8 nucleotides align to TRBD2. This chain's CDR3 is CASSYLIAAGGSEQYF. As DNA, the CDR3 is TGTGCCAGCAGTTACCTCATTGCGGCGGGAGGTTCCGAGCAGTACTTC.